This T cell receptor (beta chain) was captured in a study of blood T cell repertoires in COVID-19. Across the study: Donors in the United States, Italy and Spain gave samples during acute or convalescent COVID-19. Nucleic acid was either cDNA or gDNA, and it came from T cells, B-cell-depleted T cells, or PBMCs.

Germline-derived CDR1 and CDR2 are MNHEY and SVGAGI. This CDR3 has 12 residues. The V segment lost 6 bases and the J segment 7 bases; nucleotides outside the gene matches: 1. The authors' processing: It was from reference gene primer amplification that nucleated cell counts were estimated. Profiling relied on immunoSEQ multiplex PCR, and the TCRdb table lists in-frame clones only, not all of them. V, J and clone size are taken as reported in that table, and D and trimming were inferred from the DNA itself. The sample contains 150,000 to 200,000 clones, approximately 92% of which appear only once. The clonotype originates from a man aged 45 to 65 with acute or convalescent COVID-19. Sequencing used peripheral blood. The chain recombines TRBV6-5 with TRBJ2-2, with 8 nucleotides matching TRBD1. Here the CDR3 DNA reads TGTGCCAGCAGGGACAGGGTCGGGGAGCTGTTTTTT. Its protein product is CASRDRVGELFF.